This T cell receptor beta chain emerged from a study of T cell responses to AZD1222 COVID-19 vaccine. Study outcomes and limitations: Sampling that yielded the repertoires occurred only after the peak T cell response. The study found vaccine-associated CD4 TCRs spanning spike, dominant at 160-218 and 743-854. Spike-specific TCR repertoires showed rising breadth and depth after two AZD1222 doses. Nearly half of spike-specific TCRs reportedly target unmutated variant regions.

The CDR3 extends over 13 amino acids. Germline V gene lookup returns CDR1 KGHSH and CDR2 LQKENI. Remarks on this clone: The antigen is unknown. At one end, the junction sequence differs from germline, possibly due to a read error.

Profiling relied on immunoSEQ multiplex PCR, and the TCRdb table lists in-frame clones only, not all of them. This sample has tens of thousands of clones, with almost 90% found just once. The specimen comprised peripheral blood, sampled 28 days after the second AZD1222 dose. The chain employs TRBV18 and TRBJ2-7; D uncertain. The receptor was derived from an adult who received the AZD1222 COVID-19 vaccine. CDR3 sequence reads: CASSSPNSYEQYF. CDR3 DNA: TGTGCCAGCTCATCACCCAACAGCTACGAGCAGTACTTC.